This T cell receptor beta chain was identified during a study of shared clonotypes between healthy human individuals. As for the study in general: Per-donor plates numbered three CD4 naive, three CD4 memory, two CD8 naive and one CD8 memory.

Study observations and caveats: In this cohort, only blood was sampled, and tissue repertoires likely differ.

Regarding this clone: Antigen unknown.

Assay used: immunoSEQ multiplex PCR; TCRdb lists only in-frame clones, some missing. This sample has roughly 2.5 million clones, with approximately 92% found just once. This clonotype originated in a man younger than 35 in good health. What was sequenced was naive CD4+ T cells sorted from blood. The sample's subset: CD45RA+ positively selected.

The chain's CDR3 is CASSSETLGNTEAFF. CDR3 nucleotides: TGCGCCAGCAGCTCCGAAACCTTGGGGAACACTGAAGCTTTCTTT. This chain uses TRBV5-1 with TRBJ1-1; D not resolved. With 3 bases removed from V and 1 base from J, the gap between germline ends came to 13 bases. The CDR3 consists of 15 residues. Germline CDR1 SGHRS, CDR2 YFSETQ. The full variable domain, in which reference TRBV5-1 and TRBJ1-1 provide the parts outside the CDR3, is KAGVTQTPRYLIKTRGQQVTLSCSPISGHRSVSWYQQTPGQGLQFLFEYFSETQRNKGNFPGRFSGRQFSNSRSEMNVSTLELGDSALYLCASSSETLGNTEAFFGQGTRLTVV.